This TCR beta chain came from a study of tumor-infiltrating lymphocytes in primary liver carcinoma (dated by TCRdb to the late 2010s). At the level of the whole study: Between November 2015 and early 2016, 5 or 6 patients in China with histopathologically diagnosed primary liver carcinoma had their tumors surgically resected. Of the five patients, three men and two women aged 30 to 69 years, four had hepatocellular carcinoma and one had combined HCC and intrahepatic cholangiocarcinoma. The five patients had tumors staged T1-T3 N0M0, with maximum diameters ranging from roughly 4 to 10 cm. Roughly 3.5 to 8 million productive TCRbeta reads were obtained per sample, and no significant difference in read depth was found between tissue types. TCRbeta repertoire sequencing, expression microarrays and whole-exome sequencing were combined in the study across five regions of each liver tumor, with adjacent normal tissue and blood also included. TCRbeta repertoire sequencing covered roughly 35 specimens from 5 patients: 25 tumor regions, 5 adjacent noncancerous liver tissues and 5 peripheral blood samples. Technical replicate repertoires showed high reproducibility, with mean shared-clone rates around 0.9 and correlation coefficients above 0.95. Beyond this particular receptor, the publication reports: With just five patients in the study, the authors point out that the findings should be validated in a larger study. Only the TCR beta chain was sequenced, so true repertoire diversity is likely underestimated because unpaired alpha chains were not captured. Consistent with antigen-driven expansion, pairs of tumor regions showed higher repertoire overlap (mean around 36%) than either tumor-adjacent pairs (approximately 17%) or tumor-blood pairs (approximately 15%). Since the samples were bulk and unsorted, there was no way to compare CD4+ and CD8+ T cell repertoires. The top 250 clones made up a significantly larger repertoire fraction in tumors than in blood (p = 0.039).

A distance of 21 bases separates the germline ends of V and J, which lose 6 bases and 9 bases respectively. The germline V gene sets CDR1 to SQVTM and CDR2 to ANQGSEA. Counted from cysteine to phenylalanine, this CDR3 has 13 amino acids. The retained sequence is limited to the CDR3, 39 bases, with the frame set at the first base. A constant-region primer and ProtoScript II reverse transcriptase were used to reverse-transcribe TCRbeta-specific cDNA from approximately 500 ng total RNA. The TCRbeta libraries were prepared through three rounds of nested multiplex PCR following a slightly modified ARM-PCR procedure. The first two PCR rounds used multiplex TRBV1-TRBV30 forward primers with a Cbeta reverse primer, each for 10 to 11 cycles. Sample barcodes and Illumina adapters were added in a final 25-cycle PCR with Deep VentR polymerase. Before sequencing, amplicons of 200-500 bp were gel-purified using a QIAquick gel extraction kit. An Illumina HiSeq 2500 was used to sequence the TCRbeta amplicons with 250-bp paired-end reads. As for how the authors treated the data: Quality trimming of reads was performed with Trimmomatic v0.33, and paired reads were merged with FLASH v1.2.11 so that full CDR3 sequences could be recovered. V, D and J germline segments were assigned to the rearranged TCRbeta sequences using MiGEC v1.2.1b. Clonotype statistics, along with Shannon-Wiener diversity indices, were calculated using VDJtools v1.0.0. To cut down on sampling bias, every analysis after diversity analysis relied on just the 250 most abundant clonotypes from each sample. The raw public data were reprocessed by TCRdb itself: fastp quality trimming at Q25, MiXCR clonotype calling, in-frame beta chains only. Identical CDR3 proteins give one entry, which carries the most common genes and DNA. None of the V and J calls come from the authors' own analysis; TCRdb made them. This sample has about 330,000 distinct CDR3 sequences in its table, and approximately 65% of those were observed once. Of the sample, roughly 6% is held by the ten largest clones.

RNA from unsorted whole blood was extracted with TRIzol reagent, and germline DNA was obtained with the DNeasy Blood & Tissue kit. At the time of sampling, the patients had chronic HBV infection and had not received any treatment. Before surgery, about 4 milliliters of peripheral blood were collected into K2EDTA tubes. For this clonotype: Its cognate antigen has yet to be identified. The input lacks base qualities; no much larger clone sits a single base away.

This sequence uses TRBV29-1 and TRBJ2-7; the D gene is perhaps TRBD1 or TRBD2, as each covers 6 bases. The clonotype comes from a man aged 35-49 years with primary liver carcinoma and hepatitis B virus infection. Sequencing used peripheral blood. The CDR3 region has the sequence CSVGGEGLCVQYF. The bases are TGCAGCGTGGGGGGCGAGGGCCTGTGTGTGCAGTACTTC.